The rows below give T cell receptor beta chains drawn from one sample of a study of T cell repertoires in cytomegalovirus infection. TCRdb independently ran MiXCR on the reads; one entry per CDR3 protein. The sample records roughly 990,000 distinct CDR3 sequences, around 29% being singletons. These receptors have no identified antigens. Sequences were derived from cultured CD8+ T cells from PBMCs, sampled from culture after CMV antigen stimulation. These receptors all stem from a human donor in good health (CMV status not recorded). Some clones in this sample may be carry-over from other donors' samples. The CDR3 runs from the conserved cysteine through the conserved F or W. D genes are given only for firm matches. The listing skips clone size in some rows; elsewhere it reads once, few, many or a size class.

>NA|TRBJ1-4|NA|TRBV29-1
CSVRSGAGGEKLFF
TGCAGCGTTCGGTCTGGGGCAGGTGGGGAAAAACTGTTTTTT
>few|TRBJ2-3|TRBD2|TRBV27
CASSLLAGGMQRGTDTQYF
TGTGCCAGCAGTTTATTAGCGGGGGGAATGCAGAGGGGCACAGATACGCAGTATTTT
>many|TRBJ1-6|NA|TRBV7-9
CASIKGGNSPLHF
TGTGCCAGCATTAAAGGGGGGAATTCACCCCTCCACTTT
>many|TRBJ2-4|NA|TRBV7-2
CASSLDPPARGNIQYF
TGTGCCAGCAGCCTGGACCCCCCGGCGAGGGGAAACATTCAGTACTTC
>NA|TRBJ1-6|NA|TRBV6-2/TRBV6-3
CATSGGSSPLHF
TGTGCCACCAGCGGCGGCAGCTCACCCCTCCACTTT
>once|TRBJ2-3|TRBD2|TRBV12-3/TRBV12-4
CASRTWGDGGIDTQYF
TGTGCCAGCAGGACCTGGGGGGACGGGGGGATAGATACGCAGTATTTT
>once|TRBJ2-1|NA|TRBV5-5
CASSLKPGNEQFF
TGTGCCAGCAGCTTGAAACCGGGCAATGAGCAGTTCTTC
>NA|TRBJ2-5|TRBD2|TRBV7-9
CASSLAGRGEETQYF
TGTGCCAGCAGCTTAGCAGGGAGGGGAGAAGAGACCCAGTACTTC
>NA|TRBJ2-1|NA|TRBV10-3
CAISESGRGAYNEQFF
TGTGCCATCAGTGAGTCGGGTAGGGGGGCCTACAATGAGCAGTTCTTC
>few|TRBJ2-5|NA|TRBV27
CASSLHRQETQYF
TGTGCCAGCAGTCTCCACAGACAAGAGACCCAGTACTTC
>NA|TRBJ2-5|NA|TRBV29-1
CSVFHQRDKGPTQYF
TGCAGCGTGTTTCACCAACGGGACAAGGGACCAACCCAGTACTTC
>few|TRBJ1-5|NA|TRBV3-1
CASSLANSNQPQHF
TGTGCCAGCAGCCTCGCGAACAGCAATCAGCCCCAGCATTTT
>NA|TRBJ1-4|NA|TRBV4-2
CASSQDLTVNEKLFF
TGTGCCAGCAGCCAAGATTTGACAGTCAATGAAAAACTGTTTTTT
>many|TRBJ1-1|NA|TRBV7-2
CASTLTPGAEAFF
TGTGCCAGCACCTTGACCCCGGGGGCTGAAGCTTTCTTT
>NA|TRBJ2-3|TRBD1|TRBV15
CATSTPRTGGVTDTQYF
TGTGCCACCAGCACTCCCCGGACAGGGGGTGTTACAGATACGCAGTATTTT
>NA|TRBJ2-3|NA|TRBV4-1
CASSQTEGGTDTQYF
TGCGCCAGCAGCCAGACTGAGGGCGGTACGGATACGCAGTATTTT
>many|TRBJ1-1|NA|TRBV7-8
CASSFRDENTEAFF
TGTGCCAGCAGCTTTCGGGACGAGAACACTGAAGCTTTCTTT
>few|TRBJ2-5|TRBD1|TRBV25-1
CASSAPDRIQETQYF
TGTGCCAGCAGTGCCCCGGACAGGATCCAAGAGACCCAGTACTTC
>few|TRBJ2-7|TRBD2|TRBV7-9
CASSYKGRGGGSSYEQYF
TGTGCCAGCAGCTATAAAGGTCGAGGCGGGGGGAGCTCCTACGAGCAGTACTTC
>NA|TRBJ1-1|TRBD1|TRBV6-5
CVSSPGQGGGSTEAFF
TGTGTCAGCAGCCCAGGACAGGGCGGGGGGAGCACTGAAGCTTTCTTT
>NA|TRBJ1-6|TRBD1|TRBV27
CASGTTGAPYNSPLHF
TGTGCCAGCGGAACAACAGGGGCACCCTATAATTCACCCCTCCACTTT
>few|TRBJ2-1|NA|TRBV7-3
CASSDHGYNEQFF
TGTGCCAGCAGCGATCACGGTTACAATGAGCAGTTCTTC
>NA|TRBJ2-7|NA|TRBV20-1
CSARVQGLQSSYEQYF
TGCAGTGCTAGAGTCCAAGGCCTACAGAGCTCCTACGAGCAGTACTTC
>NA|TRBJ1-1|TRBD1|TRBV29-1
CSGHRGLFIFF
TGCAGCGGCCACAGGGGTCTTTTTATTTTCTTT
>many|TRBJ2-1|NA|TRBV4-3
CASSQDTAPRGFHEQFF
TGCGCCAGCAGCCAAGATACGGCTCCCAGAGGGTTCCATGAGCAGTTCTTC
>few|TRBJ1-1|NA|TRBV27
CASSIQGDSPVEAFF
TGTGCCAGCAGTATACAGGGAGATAGTCCCGTTGAAGCTTTCTTT
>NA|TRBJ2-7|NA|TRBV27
CASSSHRAGSYEQYF
TGTGCCAGCAGTTCCCACAGGGCGGGATCCTACGAGCAGTACTTC
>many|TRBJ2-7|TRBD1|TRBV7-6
CASSPTPGTVAYEQYF
TGTGCCAGCAGCCCTACGCCGGGGACAGTAGCCTACGAGCAGTACTTC
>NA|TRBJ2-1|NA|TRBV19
CASSIVTSSSYNEQFF
TGTGCCAGTAGTATAGTGACGTCAAGCTCCTACAATGAGCAGTTCTTC
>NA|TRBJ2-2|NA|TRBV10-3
CAISEWKGAGELFF
TGTGCCATCAGTGAGTGGAAGGGAGCCGGGGAGCTGTTTTTT
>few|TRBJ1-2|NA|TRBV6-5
CASSYSISRGGAWAYGYTF
TGTGCCAGCAGTTACTCGATTTCACGCGGGGGGGCGTGGGCCTATGGCTACACCTTC
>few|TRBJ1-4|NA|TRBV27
CASREGGANEKLFF
TGTGCCAGCAGGGAGGGGGGAGCTAATGAAAAACTGTTTTTT
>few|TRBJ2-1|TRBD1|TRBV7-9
CASRPVGTGPIYGYNEQFF
TGTGCCAGCAGACCAGTCGGGACAGGGCCCATCTACGGCTACAATGAGCAGTTCTTC
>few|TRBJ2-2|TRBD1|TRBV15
CATSRGQGGELFF
TGTGCCACCAGCAGAGGACAGGGTGGGGAGCTGTTTTTT
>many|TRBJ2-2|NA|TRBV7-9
CASSITGRTGELFF
TGTGCCAGCAGCATTACGGGGAGGACCGGGGAGCTGTTTTTT
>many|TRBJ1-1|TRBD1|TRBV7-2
CASSSTGQGLRNTEAFF
TGTGCCAGCAGCTCCACGGGACAGGGCTTAAGGAACACTGAAGCTTTCTTT
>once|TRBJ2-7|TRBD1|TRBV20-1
CSAEGQGQSYEQYF
TGCAGTGCGGAGGGACAGGGACAGAGCTACGAGCAGTACTTC